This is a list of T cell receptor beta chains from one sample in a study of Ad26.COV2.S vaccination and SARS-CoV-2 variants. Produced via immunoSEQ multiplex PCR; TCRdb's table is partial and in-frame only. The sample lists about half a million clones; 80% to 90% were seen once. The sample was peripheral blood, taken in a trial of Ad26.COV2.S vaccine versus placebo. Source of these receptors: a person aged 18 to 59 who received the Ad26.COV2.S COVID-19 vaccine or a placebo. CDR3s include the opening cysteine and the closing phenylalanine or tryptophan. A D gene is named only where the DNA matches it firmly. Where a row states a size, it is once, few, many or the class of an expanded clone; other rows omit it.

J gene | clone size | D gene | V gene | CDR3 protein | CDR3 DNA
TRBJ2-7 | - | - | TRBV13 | CASSFTGHYEQYF | TGTGCCAGCAGCTTCACAGGGCACTACGAGCAGTACTTC
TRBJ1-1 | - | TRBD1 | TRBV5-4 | CASSWDSLMNTEAFF | TGTGCCAGCAGCTGGGACAGCCTCATGAACACTGAAGCTTTCTTT
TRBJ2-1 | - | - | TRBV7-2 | CASSLVRTLRNEQFF | TGTGCCAGCAGCTTAGTTCGCACCCTCCGTAATGAGCAGTTCTTC
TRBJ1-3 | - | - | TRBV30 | CAWRVGSGNTIYF | TGTGCCTGGAGGGTGGGGTCTGGAAACACCATATATTTT
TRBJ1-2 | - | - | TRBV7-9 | CASMVSGLVGGYTF | TGTGCCAGCATGGTTTCAGGGCTAGTTGGGGGCTACACCTTC
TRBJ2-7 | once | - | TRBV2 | CASSEFSSGGEQYF | TGTGCCAGCAGTGAATTCTCTAGTGGTGGGGAGCAGTACTTC
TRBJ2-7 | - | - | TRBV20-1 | CSASRDRTYEQYF | TGCAGTGCTAGTCGAGACAGAACCTACGAGCAGTACTTC
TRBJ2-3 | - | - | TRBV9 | CASSVSADTQYF | TGTGCCAGCAGTGTCTCGGCAGATACGCAGTATTTT
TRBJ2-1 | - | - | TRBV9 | CASSADGRTGSYNEQFF | TGTGCCAGCAGCGCCGACGGGCGGACGGGCTCCTACAATGAGCAGTTCTTC
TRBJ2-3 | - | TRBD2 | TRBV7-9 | CASSLFTSGYTDTQYF | TGTGCCAGCAGCTTATTCACTAGCGGATACACAGATACGCAGTATTTT
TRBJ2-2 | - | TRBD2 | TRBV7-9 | CASSSSPAGVGTGELFF | TGTGCCAGCAGCTCCTCCCCCGCGGGGGTCGGCACCGGGGAGCTGTTTTTT
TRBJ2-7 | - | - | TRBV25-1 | CASLEPSSYEQYF | TGTGCCAGCCTTGAACCAAGCTCCTACGAGCAGTACTTC
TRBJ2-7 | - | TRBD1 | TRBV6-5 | CASRRGKGQNYEQYF | TGTGCCAGCAGGCGCGGAAAGGGACAGAACTACGAGCAGTACTTC
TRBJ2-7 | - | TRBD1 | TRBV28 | CASSFPTGVFGDEQYF | TGTGCCAGCAGTTTTCCCACAGGGGTGTTTGGAGACGAGCAGTACTTC
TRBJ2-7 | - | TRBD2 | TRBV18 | CASSTGTSEAYEQYF | TGTGCCAGCTCAACCGGGACTAGCGAGGCCTACGAGCAGTACTTC
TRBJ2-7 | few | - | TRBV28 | CATGYEQYF | TGTGCCACCGGCTACGAGCAGTACTTC
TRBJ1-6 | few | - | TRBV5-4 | CASSLGKEDLHF | TGTGCCAGCAGCTTGGGAAAAGAGGACCTCCACTTT
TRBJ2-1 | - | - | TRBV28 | CASSLSSRGRDEQFF | TGTGCCAGCAGTTTATCGAGCAGGGGGAGGGATGAGCAGTTCTTC
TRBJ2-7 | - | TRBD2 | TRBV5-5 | CASSFIAGGPNEQYF | TGTGCCAGCAGCTTTATAGCGGGAGGGCCCAACGAGCAGTACTTC
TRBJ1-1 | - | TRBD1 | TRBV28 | CASGRQGYGEAFF | TGTGCCAGCGGGAGACAGGGTTATGGTGAAGCTTTCTTT
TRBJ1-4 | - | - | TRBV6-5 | CASSYSIRDEKLFF | TGTGCCAGCAGTTACTCGATCAGGGATGAAAAACTGTTTTTT
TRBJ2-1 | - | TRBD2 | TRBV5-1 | CASSLGTSGRGDEQFF | TGCGCCAGCAGCTTGGGGACTAGCGGGAGGGGCGATGAGCAGTTCTTC
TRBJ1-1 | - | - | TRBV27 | CASSLYGAGNTEAFF | TGTGCCAGCAGTTTGTATGGGGCCGGGAACACTGAAGCTTTCTTT
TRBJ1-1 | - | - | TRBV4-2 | CASSPSTTYGTEAFF | TGTGCCAGCAGCCCCTCTACGACATATGGAACTGAAGCTTTCTTT
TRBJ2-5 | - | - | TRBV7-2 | CASSWGSVLKTQYF | TGTGCCAGCAGCTGGGGGAGTGTTCTAAAGACCCAGTACTTC
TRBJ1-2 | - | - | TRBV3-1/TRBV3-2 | CASSPAGPVLGYTF | TGTGCCAGCAGCCCGGCAGGTCCCGTGCTTGGCTACACCTTC
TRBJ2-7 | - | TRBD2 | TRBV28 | CASRTGTIYEQYF | TGTGCCAGCAGAACCGGGACTATCTACGAGCAGTACTTC
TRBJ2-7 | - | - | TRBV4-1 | CASSRREDFDEQYF | TGCGCCAGCAGCCGGCGGGAAGACTTCGACGAGCAGTACTTC
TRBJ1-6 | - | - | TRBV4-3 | CASSQGSGYNSPLHF | TGCGCCAGCAGCCAAGGGTCCGGGTATAATTCACCCCTCCACTTT
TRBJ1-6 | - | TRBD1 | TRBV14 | CASSRGQKNSPLHF | TGTGCCAGCAGCCGGGGACAGAAAAATTCACCCCTCCACTTT
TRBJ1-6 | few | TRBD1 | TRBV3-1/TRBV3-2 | CASSWGQDNSPLHF | TGTGCCAGCAGCTGGGGACAGGATAATTCACCCCTCCACTTT
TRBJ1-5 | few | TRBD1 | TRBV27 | CASSWPGQGAWGNQPQHF | TGTGCCAGCAGTTGGCCGGGACAGGGGGCCTGGGGCAATCAGCCCCAGCATTTT
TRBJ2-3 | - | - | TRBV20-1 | CSASQGSTDTQYF | TGCAGTGCGAGTCAGGGCAGCACAGATACGCAGTATTTT
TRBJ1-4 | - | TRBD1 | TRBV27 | CASSNLRQGGGEKLFF | TGTGCCAGCAGCAACTTACGACAGGGGGGAGGTGAAAAACTGTTTTTT
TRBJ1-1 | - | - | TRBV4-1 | CASSHSPRRFTEAFF | TGCGCCAGCAGCCATAGTCCCCGCAGGTTCACTGAAGCTTTCTTT
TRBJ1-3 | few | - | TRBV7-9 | CASTTWGRGNTIYF | TGTGCCAGCACTACTTGGGGACGTGGAAACACCATATATTTT
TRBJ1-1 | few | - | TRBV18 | CASSPTGDTEAFF | TGTGCCAGCTCACCAACGGGGGACACTGAAGCTTTCTTT
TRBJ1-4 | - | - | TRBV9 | CASSVGGFNEKLFF | TGTGCCAGCAGCGTAGGAGGTTTTAATGAAAAACTGTTTTTT
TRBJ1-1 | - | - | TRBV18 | CASSPRGEGTEAFF | TGTGCCAGCTCACCACGGGGAGAAGGCACTGAAGCTTTCTTT
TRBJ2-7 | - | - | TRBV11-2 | CASSPWTGSYEQYF | TGTGCCAGCAGCCCTTGGACTGGCTCCTACGAGCAGTACTTC
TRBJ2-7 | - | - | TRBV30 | CAWSGATVSSYEQYF | TGTGCCTGGAGTGGAGCGACAGTGTCCTCCTACGAGCAGTACTTC
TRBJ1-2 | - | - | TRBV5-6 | CASIESLYAYGYTF | TGTGCCAGCATCGAGAGTCTGTACGCCTATGGCTACACCTTC
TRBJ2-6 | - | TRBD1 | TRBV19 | CASSTGQGDSGANVLTF | TGTGCCAGTAGTACCGGACAGGGGGACTCTGGGGCCAACGTCCTGACTTTC
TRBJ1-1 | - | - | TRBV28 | CASSLGGTNTEAFF | TGTGCCAGCAGTTTGGGGGGCACCAACACTGAAGCTTTCTTT
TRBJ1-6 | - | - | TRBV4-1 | CASSPRRARIYGSPLHF | TGCGCCAGCAGCCCCCGTAGGGCCCGAATTTACGGTTCACCCCTCCACTTT
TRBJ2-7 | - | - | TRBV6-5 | CASNMGGSAYEQYF | TGTGCCAGCAATATGGGGGGCAGCGCCTACGAGCAGTACTTC